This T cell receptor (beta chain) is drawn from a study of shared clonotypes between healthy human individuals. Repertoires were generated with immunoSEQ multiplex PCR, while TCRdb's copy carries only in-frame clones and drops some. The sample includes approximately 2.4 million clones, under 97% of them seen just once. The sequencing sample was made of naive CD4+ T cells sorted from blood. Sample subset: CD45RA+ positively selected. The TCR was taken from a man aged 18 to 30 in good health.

CDR3 protein: CASSFRYQETQYF. DNA of the CDR3: TGTGCCAGCAGCTTTCGCTACCAAGAGACCCAGTACTTC. The gene calls are TRBV5-4 and TRBJ2-5, with D unclear. Germline V gene sequence: CDR1 SGHNT, CDR2 YYREEE (reference sequence). The CDR3 totals 13 residues. Trimming cost V 2 bases and J 0 bases, with 5 bases left between them.